Listed below are T cell receptor beta chains from one sample, sequenced in a study of beta chain features in type 1 diabetes. The repertoire was sequenced with immunoSEQ multiplex PCR; TCRdb's copy has only in-frame clones and lacks some. There are 300,000 to 350,000 clones in the sample; 7% to 9% occur only once, and under 0.5% lies in the top ten. The sequencing input was central memory CD4+ T cells from blood. The source of these receptors is a woman under 30 in good health. Each CDR3 is given with its conserved first and last residue. The D gene is left open where the match is weak. The size entry is marked missing in some rows and otherwise reads once, few, many or a size class.

clone size,CDR3 length,V gene,J gene,D gene,CDR3 DNA,CDR3 protein
many,11,TRBV27,TRBJ2-1,.,TGTGCCACCAGGGTGAGGGGTGAGCAGTTCTTC,CATRVRGEQFF
.,16,TRBV5-1,TRBJ2-4,.,TGCGCCAGCAGCTTGGTTCCAGGGGACGGCAAAAACATTCAGTACTTC,CASSLVPGDGKNIQYF
few,14,TRBV6-5,TRBJ1-1,.,TGTGCCAGCTGCGGGGCAGTGAAAAAAACTGAAGCTTTCTTT,CASCGAVKKTEAFF
.,17,TRBV11-2,TRBJ1-5,TRBD1,TGTGCCAGCAGCTTAGGGCTAGGACAGGATGGCAATCAGCCCCAGCATTTT,CASSLGLGQDGNQPQHF
few,16,TRBV18,TRBJ1-1,.,TGTGCCAGCTCACCATTCGAATTCTCGGGAAGCGCTGAAGCTTTCTTT,CASSPFEFSGSAEAFF
few,13,TRBV7-2,TRBJ2-2,.,TGTGCCAGCAGCACACAGAACACCGGGGAGCTGTTTTTT,CASSTQNTGELFF
few,13,TRBV2,TRBJ1-5,.,TGTGCCAGCAGATCACAGGGATCTCAGCCCCAGCATTTT,CASRSQGSQPQHF
.,14,TRBV6-1,TRBJ1-2,.,TGTGCCAGCAGTGAAGGGGGGGGAGGCTATGGCTACACCTTC,CASSEGGGGYGYTF
few,16,TRBV4-2,TRBJ2-3,TRBD2,TGTGCCAGCAGCCAAGATGGACTAGCGGGAAAAGATACGCAGTATTTT,CASSQDGLAGKDTQYF
.,12,TRBV28,TRBJ2-2,.,TGTGCCAGCACGCTAGGGGGGAGGGAGCTGTTTTTT,CASTLGGRELFF
few,14,TRBV6-1,TRBJ2-7,.,TGTGCCAGCAGTGGCCCTATCCAGGGGAACGAGCAGTACTTC,CASSGPIQGNEQYF
few,13,TRBV7-9,TRBJ2-7,.,TGTGCCAGCAGCTTAGGGGGACGGTCGAGAGGGCACTTC,CASSLGGRSRGHF
.,14,TRBV6-1,TRBJ2-1,.,TGTGCCAGCAGCAGACAGGTACTAGACAATGAGCAGTTCTTC,CASSRQVLDNEQFF
many,12,TRBV11-2,TRBJ2-7,.,TGTGCCAGCAGCTCCTATAATTTCGAGCAGTACTTC,CASSSYNFEQYF